The 11 T cell receptor beta chains in this list originate from one sample, sequenced in a study of blood T cell repertoires in COVID-19. The assay was immunoSEQ multiplex PCR, and TCRdb's table has in-frame clones only and misses some. The sample holds about 110,000 clones; roughly 84% are singletons and the top ten take around 3.5%. Sequenced material: peripheral blood. The receptors were gathered from a man aged 35-49 years with acute or convalescent COVID-19.

This sequence joins TRBV10-1 and TRBJ2-2; 10 bases match TRBD1. The germline gives CDR1 WNHNN, CDR2 SYGVQD (reference sequence). Unmatched junction bases numbered 6, after V lost 3 bases and J lost 5 bases. This CDR3 is built from 16 residues. CDR3 in amino acids: CASSDRQGAGTGELFF. The CDR3 region has the DNA TGCGCCAGCAGTGACCGACAGGGGGCTGGGACCGGGGAGCTGTTTTTT.

The genes are TRBV7-9 and TRBJ2-6, with D possibly matching TRBD2 (5 bases). This CDR3 has 14 amino acids. The V gene's germline CDR1 is SEHNR and CDR2 FQNEAQ (reference sequence). CDR3 in DNA: TGTGGATATGTGGGGAGCTCTGGGGCCAACGTCCTGACTTTC. The encoded protein is CGYVGSSGANVLTF.

The CDR3 spells CASSYPGGQRGTEAFF. In DNA, the CDR3 is TGTGCCAGTAGTTATCCAGGGGGACAAAGGGGCACTGAAGCTTTCTTT. V usage is TRBV19 and J usage is TRBJ1-1, with 7 bases matching TRBD1. This CDR3 is 16 amino acids long. CDR1 and CDR2 from the germline V gene are LNHDA and SQIVND (reference sequence). Trimming took 5 bases from V and 4 from J; bases not matched to a gene: 13.

V is TRBV24-1 and J is TRBJ1-6; D gene ambiguous. With 4 bases removed from V and 6 bases from J, the gap between germline ends came to 9 bases. Germline CDR1 is KGHDR and CDR2 is SFDVKD. This CDR3 spans 14 amino acids. Here the CDR3 reads CATSENLANSPLHF. CDR3 nucleotide sequence: TGTGCCACCAGTGAGAACCTAGCTAATTCACCCCTCCACTTT.

This clone was seen once. The V gene is TRBV11-2, the J gene TRBJ2-6; D unresolved. The CDR3 sequence is 17 residues long. Germline V gene lookup returns CDR1 SGHAT and CDR2 FQNNGV. V was trimmed by 4 bases and J by 0 bases, leaving 13 bases between them. CDR3: CASSSRGVLSGANVLTF. The DNA of the CDR3 is TGTGCCAGCAGCTCCCGAGGCGTTCTCTCTGGGGCCAACGTCCTGACTTTC.

V usage is TRBV14 and J usage is TRBJ2-2; 14 nucleotides align to TRBD2. Germline values: CDR1 SGHDN, CDR2 FVKESK. After removal of 0 bases from V and 1 base from J, the junction contained 4 bases not matched to a gene. CDR3 length: 19 amino acids. This CDR3 is CASSQDIGLAGGNTGELFF. The CDR3 coding sequence is TGTGCCAGCAGCCAAGATATCGGACTAGCGGGGGGGAACACCGGGGAGCTGTTTTTT.

The chain links TRBV19 to TRBJ1-5; 10 bases are a match to TRBD1. J lost 2 bases, V lost 6 bases, and 4 bases had no gene match. The CDR3 is 15 residues long. CDR1 and CDR2 from the germline V gene are LNHDA and SQIVND (reference sequence). The DNA of the CDR3 is TGTGCCAGTAGCGACAGGGGGCAGGGCAATCAGCCCCAGCATTTT. Its protein is CASSDRGQGNQPQHF.

The chain links TRBV18 to TRBJ2-1, with 9 positions matching TRBD2. The length of the CDR3 is 19 residues. V was pared by 3 bases and J by 0 bases, with 12 bases of the junction left unmatched. The germline V gene has CDR1 KGHSH and CDR2 LQKENI. The chain's CDR3 is CASSPPLGTSRSSYNEQFF. For the CDR3, the DNA is TGTGCCAGCTCACCTCCGTTGGGGACTAGCAGAAGCTCCTACAATGAGCAGTTCTTC.

This clone was observed a few times. The rearrangement joins TRBV7-2 to TRBJ2-7, with 11 bases lining up with TRBD2. Losses at the gene ends were 1 base for V and 4 bases for J; bases not matched to a gene: 9. The CDR3 runs 17 residues. Germline V CDR1 and CDR2: SGHTA, FQGNSA. CDR3 bases: TGTGCCAGCAGCTTAGTTGTGGCTAGCGGGGGGCAATACGAGCAGTACTTC. The encoded protein is CASSLVVASGGQYEQYF.

The rearrangement uses TRBV7-3 and TRBJ2-3, with D tentatively TRBD2 (6 bases). The CDR3 spans 16 residues. Trimming removed 0 bases at V and 4 bases at J, with 14 bases between. In germline, CDR1 is SGHTA, CDR2 FQGTGA. The CDR3: CASSLTPAGGADTQYF. The CDR3 nucleotides are TGTGCCAGCAGCTTAACCCCGGCCGGGGGTGCAGATACGCAGTATTTT.

CDR3 region: CASSRQGLLSYEQYF. The CDR3 DNA reads as TGTGCCAGCAGCCGACAGGGGCTTCTGTCCTACGAGCAGTACTTC. The genes are TRBV14 and TRBJ2-7; 8 nucleotides agree with TRBD1. Germline values: CDR1 SGHDN, CDR2 FVKESK. Unmatched junction bases numbered 6, after V lost 4 bases and J lost 1 base. CDR3 length equals 15 residues.